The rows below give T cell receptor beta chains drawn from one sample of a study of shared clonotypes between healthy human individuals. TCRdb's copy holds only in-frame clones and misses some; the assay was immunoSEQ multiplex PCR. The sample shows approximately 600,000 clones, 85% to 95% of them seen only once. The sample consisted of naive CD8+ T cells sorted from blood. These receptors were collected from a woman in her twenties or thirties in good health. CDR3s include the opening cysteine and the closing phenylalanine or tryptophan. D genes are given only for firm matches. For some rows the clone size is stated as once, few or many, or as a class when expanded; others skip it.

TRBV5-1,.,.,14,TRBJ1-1,CASSSSGRNTEAFF,TGCGCCAGCAGCTCGTCCGGCCGGAACACTGAAGCTTTCTTT
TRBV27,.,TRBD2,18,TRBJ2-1,CASSHRLAGVLFGNEQFF,TGTGCCAGCAGCCATCGGCTAGCGGGAGTCCTCTTCGGGAATGAGCAGTTCTTC
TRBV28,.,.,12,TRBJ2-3,CASSFARDTQYF,TGTGCCAGCAGTTTTGCGCGTGATACGCAGTATTTT
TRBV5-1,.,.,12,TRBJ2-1,CASRAGNGEQFF,TGCGCCAGCAGGGCAGGTAACGGTGAGCAGTTCTTC
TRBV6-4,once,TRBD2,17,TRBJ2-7,CASSLRLAGVLSYEQYF,TGTGCCAGCAGTTTACGACTAGCGGGAGTGCTCTCCTACGAGCAGTACTTC
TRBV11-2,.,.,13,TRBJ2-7,CASSLPGGRKQYF,TGTGCCAGCAGCTTGCCCGGTGGGCGAAAGCAGTACTTC
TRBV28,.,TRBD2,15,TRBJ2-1,CASSLRREGGDEQFF,TGTGCCAGCAGTTTGCGGCGGGAGGGCGGCGATGAGCAGTTCTTC
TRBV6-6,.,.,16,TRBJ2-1,CASSYSVESSYNEQFF,TGTGCCAGCAGTTACTCCGTGGAGAGCTCCTACAATGAGCAGTTCTTC
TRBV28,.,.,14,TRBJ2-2,CASSLSGLTGELFF,TGTGCCAGCAGTTTATCTGGGTTAACCGGGGAGCTGTTTTTT
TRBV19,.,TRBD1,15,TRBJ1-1,CASSIQGEMDTEAFF,TGTGCCAGTAGTATACAGGGGGAGATGGACACTGAAGCTTTCTTT
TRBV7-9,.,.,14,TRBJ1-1,CASSRLVGNTEAFF,TGTGCCAGTTCTCGCCTGGTTGGGAACACTGAAGCTTTCTTT
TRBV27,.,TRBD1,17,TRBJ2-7,CASSLSAGTGVSNEQYF,TGTGCCAGCAGTTTATCAGCCGGGACAGGGGTATCCAACGAGCAGTACTTC
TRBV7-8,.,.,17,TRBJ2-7,CASMERDRIFTHYEQYF,TGTGCCAGCATGGAGCGGGACAGGATATTCACACACTACGAGCAGTACTTC
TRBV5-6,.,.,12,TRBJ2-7,CASSFQGFEQYF,TGTGCCAGCAGCTTTCAGGGGTTCGAGCAGTACTTC
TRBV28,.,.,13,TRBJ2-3,CASSLQGTDTQYF,TGTGCCAGCAGTTTACAGGGCACAGATACGCAGTATTTT